Shown below are 3 T cell receptor beta chains from a single sample sequenced in a study of blood T cell repertoires in COVID-19. TCRdb's copy holds only in-frame clones and misses some; the assay was immunoSEQ multiplex PCR. This table holds 200,000 to 300,000 clones, just under 85% found once. The specimen was peripheral blood. The receptors were sampled from a man aged 45 to 65 with acute or convalescent COVID-19.

The rearrangement joins TRBV10-1 to TRBJ2-3; 8 nucleotides align to TRBD2. The ends lost 4 bases at V and 4 bases at J; junction bases unmatched: 4. The CDR3 totals 14 residues. In germline, CDR1 is WNHNN, CDR2 SYGVQD (reference sequence). CDR3 in amino acids: CASSVGGRPDTQYF. The CDR3 DNA is TGCGCCAGCAGTGTCGGCGGGAGGCCAGATACGCAGTATTTT.

The chain joins TRBV5-4 to TRBJ2-5, with TRBD2 matching over 11 bases. This CDR3 comprises 16 residues. From germline, CDR1 is SGHNT and CDR2 YYREEE (reference sequence). The V segment lost 0 bases and the J segment 4 bases; nucleotides outside the gene matches: 5. The CDR3 reads CASSLDRTSGRETQYF. Here the CDR3 DNA reads TGTGCCAGCAGCTTGGATAGGACTAGCGGGCGAGAGACCCAGTACTTC.

This clone has a single count. The chain recombines TRBV7-9 with TRBJ2-1, with 10 bases aligning to TRBD2. CDR3 size: 15 residues. From germline, CDR1 is SEHNR and CDR2 FQNEAQ (reference sequence). J lost 8 bases, V lost 2 bases, and 6 bases had no gene match. This CDR3 reads CASSLSGRAFDEQFF. In DNA form, the CDR3 reads TGTGCCAGCAGCTTAAGCGGGAGGGCCTTTGATGAGCAGTTCTTC.